Below, one TCR beta chain is given with its context. Its antigen is unidentified. This entry belongs to a study of T cell responses to AZD1222 COVID-19 vaccine. Whole-study findings and limits: The study sampled repertoires only after the peak T cell response. Close to half of all spike-specific TCRs reportedly target regions of the variants that are unmutated.

Sequencing was performed with immunoSEQ multiplex PCR; in TCRdb, only in-frame clones are kept and a portion is missing. The sample gives about 97,000 clones, 88% of which show up once; 2.5% to 3.5% is in the top ten. Germline V gene sequence: CDR1 MGHRA, CDR2 YSYEKL. Trimming stripped 9 bases from V and 2 bases from J, with 19 bases between. This CDR3 has 15 residues. The rearrangement joins TRBV4-1 to TRBJ1-1; D is perhaps TRBD1 (5 bases). The clonotype was recovered from an adult in good health. The material sequenced was peripheral blood, taken on day 0 of AZD1222 vaccination. The CDR3 DNA reads as TGCGCCAGTAGCGGGGGACGGGCTTCAAACACTGAAGCTTTCTTT. This encodes CASSGGRASNTEAFF.